This TCR beta chain comes out of a study of cytomegalovirus exposure and HLA in healthy donors. About the research overall: The 130 or so validation repertoires used a platform that matched the one used for the approximately 610 first-cohort repertoires, as a later analysis reported.

In the case of this clone: What it recognizes is unknown.

The repertoire was sequenced with immunoSEQ multiplex PCR; TCRdb's copy has only in-frame clones and lacks some. The sample carries over 80,000 clones, roughly 85% recorded once. The study's findings and limits: Diagnosis of cytomegalovirus status made by the classifier reportedly showed high specificity and sensitivity. In vitro testing confirmed a few CMV-associated chains as specific for CMV antigens.

Looked up from germline, CDR1 is MDHEN and CDR2 is SYDVKM. The CDR3 totals 13 residues. Trimming stripped 4 bases from V and 4 bases from J, with 8 bases between. Sample: PBMCs. This receptor was identified in a man between 18 and 29 years old in good health and CMV-seropositive. V and J are TRBV28 and TRBJ1-5; D not certain. In DNA form, the CDR3 reads TGTGCCAGCAGTTACAGACATAATCAGCCCCAGCATTTT. As protein: CASSYRHNQPQHF.